The clone carrying this T cell receptor (beta chain) was detected only once. These data come from a study of blood T cell repertoires in COVID-19. Original analysis: Amplification from reference gene primers served as the basis for estimated nucleated cell counts. Here immunoSEQ multiplex PCR was the method, and the copy in TCRdb shows in-frame clones only, minus some. D and trimming were read from the DNA, whereas the V and J calls and clone size are those reported in that table. The table has about 66,000 clones, about nine tenths seen once; the top ten hold approximately 1.5%. The length of the CDR3 is 12 residues. Trimming took 4 bases from V and 3 from J, leaving 9 bases between them. CDR1 and CDR2 from the germline V gene are SQVTM and ANQGSEA.

The rearrangement uses TRBV29-1 and TRBJ1-2, with D possibly matching TRBD1 (6 bases). This TCR derives from a man in his sixties with acute or convalescent COVID-19. The sequenced sample was peripheral blood. The CDR3 DNA sequence: TGCAGCGTTGCAGCAGGGGACTATGGCTACACCTTC. As protein: CSVAAGDYGYTF.